One and the same sample provided the 29 T cell receptor beta chains below, sequenced in a study of blood T cell repertoires in COVID-19. This table comes from immunoSEQ multiplex PCR, and its TCRdb copy is limited to in-frame clones, with some not included. The sample shows about 310,000 clones, roughly 89% of them seen only once. The sample was PBMCs or T cells enriched from blood (not recorded which). These receptors came from a woman in her thirties who had recovered from COVID-19.

Here the CDR3 reads CASGLRGDRGNTEAFF. CDR3 coding DNA: TGTGCTAGTGGTTTGAGAGGGGACAGGGGGAACACTGAAGCTTTCTTT. The gene calls are TRBV12-5 and TRBJ1-1; 10 bases match TRBD1. Germline loops: CDR1 LGHNT, CDR2 FRNRAP. The CDR3 has 16 amino acids. The J segment lost 1 base and the V segment lost 2 bases, leaving 4 bases of the junction unmatched.

The genes are TRBV5-4 and TRBJ2-3; 8 bases are a match to TRBD1. The CDR3 is 15 amino acids. Germline CDR1 and CDR2: SGHNT and YYREEE (reference sequence). Trimming cost V 4 bases and J 1 base; bases outside gene matches: 5. CDR3 amino acids: CASSQTGARTDTQYF. The CDR3 bases are TGTGCCAGCAGCCAGACAGGGGCCCGCACAGATACGCAGTATTTT. The whole variable domain, filled in from reference TRBV5-4 and TRBJ2-3, reads ETGVTQSPTHLIKTRGQQVTLRCSSQSGHNTVSWYQQALGQGPQFIFQYYREEENGRGNFPPRFSGLQFPNYSSELNVNALELDDSALYLCASSQTGARTDTQYFGPGTRLTVL.

The chain carries TRBV27 and TRBJ2-6; D perhaps matches TRBD1 (6 bases). The CDR3 sequence is 17 residues long. Trimming shortened V by 3 bases and J by 0 bases, and 12 bases separated the two germline ends. Germline CDR1 MNHEY, CDR2 SMNVEV (reference sequence). DNA for the CDR3: TGTGCCAGCAGTTTTTACAGGGTTAACTCTGGGGCCAACGTCCTGACTTTC. This gives the protein CASSFYRVNSGANVLTF.

The rearrangement joins TRBV4-2 to TRBJ2-1; no clear D. Looked up from germline, CDR1 is LGHNA and CDR2 is YNFKEQ. V gave up 0 bases and J gave up 6 bases, with 9 bases separating them. The CDR3 covers 14 residues. The CDR3 loop is CASSQDSVPNEQFF. The CDR3 nucleotides are TGTGCCAGCAGCCAAGATTCCGTTCCCAATGAGCAGTTCTTC.

The chain is built from TRBV6-5 and TRBJ2-7, with TRBD1 matching over 8 bases. Trimming at V came to 6 bases and at J to 7 bases, leaving 11 bases not matched to a gene. This CDR3 contains 14 residues. Germline V gene data show CDR1 as MNHEY and CDR2 as SVGAGI. CDR3 bases: TGTGCCAGCAGCCTAAGGACAGGGACGGGGGAGCAGTACTTC. As protein: CASSLRTGTGEQYF.

The rearrangement uses TRBV14 and TRBJ2-1; tentatively, D is TRBD2 (6 bases). CDR1 SGHDN and CDR2 FVKESK come from the germline V gene. Trimming left V 2 bases short and J 6 bases short, with 17 bases between. The CDR3 has 16 amino acids. The CDR3 bases are TGTGCCAGCAGCCAACACCTACCAATGGGGGGCAATGAGCAGTTCTTC. Its translation is CASSQHLPMGGNEQFF. The whole variable domain, remainder taken from reference TRBV14 and TRBJ2-1, is EAGVTQFPSHSVIEKGQTVTLRCDPISGHDNLYWYRRVMGKEIKFLLHFVKESKQDESGMPNNRFLAERTGGTYSTLKVQPAELEDSGVYFCASSQHLPMGGNEQFFGPGTRLTVL.

Remarks on this clone: One junction end does not reproduce the germline sequence, and a read error may be involved. The gene calls are TRBV6-5 and TRBJ1-3; the D is unclear. CDR1 is MNHEY and CDR2 is SVGAGI in the germline V gene. This CDR3 comprises 14 residues. The CDR3 protein is CASSYPPGEGPYIF. Written as DNA, the CDR3 is TGTGCCAGCAGTTACCCCCCGGGAGAGGGTCCATATATCTTT.

This clone was seen a few times. The rearrangement links TRBV7-2 to TRBJ2-7, with TRBD2 matching 11 bases. V lost 1 base to trimming and J lost 3 bases; unmatched junction nucleotides: 5. Germline V gives CDR1 SGHTA, CDR2 FQGNSA. This CDR3 has 16 residues. The CDR3 spells CASSLGPGTSGYEQYF. In nucleotides, the CDR3 is TGTGCCAGCAGCTTAGGGCCGGGGACTAGCGGCTACGAGCAGTACTTC.

The J gene is TRBJ2-4, the V gene TRBV27; a possible D gene is TRBD1 (5 bases). Trimming cost V 3 bases and J 3 bases, with 9 bases left between them. Germline lookup yields CDR1 MNHEY and CDR2 SMNVEV (reference sequence). The CDR3 spans 14 residues. The CDR3 coding sequence is TGTGCCAGCAGTTTTATTGACAGCAAAAACATTCAGTACTTC. This sequence encodes CASSFIDSKNIQYF.

This chain connects TRBV6-5 to TRBJ2-7; perhaps TRBD2 as D (6 bases). Germline V gene sequence: CDR1 MNHEY, CDR2 SVGAGI. The CDR3 is 14 residues long. V lost 6 bases to trimming and J lost 3 bases, with 15 bases between them. This CDR3 is CASSLQAGYYEQYF. The CDR3 bases are TGTGCCAGCAGCCTCCAAGCGGGCTACTACGAGCAGTACTTC.

The chain recombines TRBV2 with TRBJ2-1, with 9 bases fitting TRBD2. After removal of 6 bases from V and 5 bases from J, the junction contained 5 bases not matched to a gene. From germline, CDR1 is SNHLY and CDR2 FYNNEI. The CDR3 loop spans 14 amino acids. CDR3 loop: CASRREGLHNEQFF. DNA for the CDR3: TGTGCCAGCAGGCGGGAGGGCCTCCACAATGAGCAGTTCTTC.

The chain uses TRBV7-2 and TRBJ2-7; perhaps TRBD1 as D (9 bases). V lost 11 bases and J 1 base, leaving 15 bases between the germline ends. CDR3 size: 13 residues. Per the germline V gene, CDR1 is SGHTA and CDR2 is FQGNSA. The CDR3 DNA is TGTGCCTTAGCGGGGACAGGGTCCTACGAGCAGTACTTC. It yields the protein CALAGTGSYEQYF.

This CDR3 reads CASSPGGGSGIFYEQYF. In DNA, the CDR3 is TGTGCCAGCAGCCCCGGAGGGGGTAGCGGGATTTTCTACGAGCAGTACTTC. The chain uses TRBV5-4 and TRBJ2-7, with TRBD2 matching over 8 bases. This CDR3 comprises 17 residues. The V segment lost 4 bases and the J segment 3 bases; nucleotides outside the gene matches: 15. Germline assignment: CDR1 SGHNT and CDR2 YYREEE (reference sequence).

The genes are TRBV5-4 and TRBJ2-5, with a tentative D call TRBD2 (6 bases). Trimming stripped 0 bases from V and 4 bases from J, with 13 bases between. Germline-derived CDR1 and CDR2 are SGHNT and YYREEE (reference sequence). The CDR3 is made up of 15 amino acids. This chain's CDR3 is CASSLGTYGGETQYF. DNA for the CDR3: TGTGCCAGCAGCTTGGGGACTTACGGGGGAGAGACCCAGTACTTC.

DNA for the CDR3: TGCAGCGTTGAAACACAATACGAGCAGTACTTC. Translating gives CSVETQYEQYF. The chain joins TRBV29-1 to TRBJ2-7; no clear D gene. The germline V gene encodes CDR1 SQVTM and CDR2 ANQGSEA. V was trimmed by 2 bases and J by 4 bases, leaving 6 bases between them. This CDR3 comprises 11 residues.

The chain is built from TRBV29-1 and TRBJ2-1, with TRBD1 matching over 7 bases. This CDR3 has 17 amino acids. Germline V gene lookup returns CDR1 SQVTM and CDR2 ANQGSEA. With V trimmed by 5 bases and J by 1 base, 14 bases remained unmatched. The CDR3, as DNA: TGCAGCGTTCAGGGGGAGTACGTGGGGCGTTCCTACAATGAGCAGTTCTTC. It translates to CSVQGEYVGRSYNEQFF.

The gene calls are TRBV19 and TRBJ2-7; 8 nucleotides agree with TRBD2. The CDR3 runs 16 residues. Germline V gene sequence: CDR1 LNHDA, CDR2 SQIVND (reference sequence). J was trimmed by 3 bases and V by 4 bases; bases with no gene match: 11. Here the CDR3 DNA reads TGTGCCAGTAGTAGGATTATAGCCGCGGGGGGCTACGAGCAGTACTTC. Translated: CASSRIIAAGGYEQYF.

The chain employs TRBV7-2 and TRBJ2-7, with D perhaps matching TRBD2 (6 bases). Germline V lookup: CDR1 SGHTA, CDR2 FQGNSA. CDR3 size: 15 residues. Trimming cost V 5 bases and J 2 bases, with 16 bases left between them. CDR3 region: CASSAWRGAPYEQYF. The CDR3 DNA sequence: TGTGCCAGCAGCGCCTGGAGGGGAGCCCCCTACGAGCAGTACTTC.

This chain links TRBV5-6 with TRBJ1-2; no definite D call. The CDR3 is made up of 14 amino acids. Germline CDR1 and CDR2: SGHDT and YYEEEE. Trimming took 0 bases from V and 1 from J, leaving 7 bases between them. CDR3 sequence reads: CASSLVASNYGYTF. The CDR3, as DNA: TGTGCCAGCAGCTTGGTGGCCAGTAACTATGGCTACACCTTC.

The chain couples TRBV28 to TRBJ2-1, with D unclear. V lost 4 bases and J 10 bases, leaving 8 bases between the germline ends. Germline CDR1 and CDR2: MDHEN and SYDVKM. The CDR3 has 11 residues. The CDR3 coding sequence is TGTGCCAGCAGTTATTGGAGCGAGCAGTTCTTC. Its protein product is CASSYWSEQFF.

CDR3 region: CASSFPGLYTDTQYF. The CDR3 DNA reads TGTGCCAGCAGCTTTCCAGGACTTTACACAGATACGCAGTATTTT. The chain recombines TRBV5-6 with TRBJ2-3; a weak D match, TRBD2 (5 bases). The CDR3 has 15 residues. Per germline, CDR1 SGHDT and CDR2 YYEEEE. Trimming took 2 bases from V and 2 from J, leaving 12 bases between them.

This chain joins TRBV2 and TRBJ1-1; 11 nucleotides line up with TRBD1. Losses at the gene ends were 11 bases for V and 3 bases for J; bases not matched to a gene: 5. CDR3 length: 13 amino acids. Germline CDR1 SNHLY, CDR2 FYNNEI. The CDR3 region has the DNA TGTGCCGGGGCGGGACAGGGGGACACTGAAGCTTTCTTT. This codes for CAGAGQGDTEAFF.

This clone was seen only once. As DNA, the CDR3 is TGTGCCAGCAGCCCCGGACAATACCAGCCCCAGCATTTT. This encodes CASSPGQYQPQHF. The chain employs TRBV3-1 (or the pseudogene TRBV3-2) and TRBJ1-5; TRBD1 is a possible D gene (5 bases). CDR3 length equals 13 residues. CDR1 is LGHDT, CDR2 YNNKEL, per germline (reference sequence). Trimming removed 4 bases from V and 7 bases from J, with 11 bases in between.

The rearrangement joins TRBV13 to TRBJ2-1; TRBD2 matches at 8 bases. Germline CDR1 PRHDT, CDR2 FYEKMQ (reference sequence). Trimming took 5 bases from V and 4 from J; bases not matched to a gene: 10. The CDR3 has 16 residues. The CDR3 DNA reads TGTGCCAGCAGCCCCTTCAGCGGGAGCCTTTACAATGAGCAGTTCTTC. Translated: CASSPFSGSLYNEQFF.

This chain connects TRBV7-2 to TRBJ1-1; 7 bases agree with TRBD1. The CDR3 loop spans 14 amino acids. Losses at the gene ends were 2 bases for V and 7 bases for J; bases not matched to a gene: 7. Germline V gene sequence: CDR1 SGHTA, CDR2 FQGNSA. CDR3 region: CASSLRYRDSEAFF. The CDR3 DNA reads TGTGCCAGCAGCTTAAGATACCGGGACAGTGAAGCTTTCTTT.

This chain links TRBV21-1 with TRBJ1-4. TRBV21-1 is a pseudogene locus. This CDR3 region has 16 residues. The CDR3, as DNA: TGTGCCAGCAGCCGTCGGGGGGGAACAAACAATGAAAAACTGTTTTTT. This translates into CASSRRGGTNNEKLFF.

This clone was found a few times. This chain links TRBV5-5 with TRBJ1-1; TRBD1 might be the D (6 bases). Trimming took 0 bases from V and 5 from J, leaving 20 bases between them. CDR3 length equals 17 residues. Germline CDR1 and CDR2: SGHKS and YYEKEE (reference sequence). This CDR3 reads CASSLAGLGARITEAFF. For the CDR3, the DNA is TGTGCCAGCAGCTTGGCCGGTTTGGGGGCAAGGATTACTGAAGCTTTCTTT. The whole variable domain, remainder taken from reference TRBV5-5 and TRBJ1-1, is DAGVTQSPTHLIKTRGQQVTLRCSPISGHKSVSWYQQVLGQGPQFIFQYYEKEERGRGNFPDRFSARQFPNYSSELNVNALLLGDSALYLCASSLAGLGARITEAFFGQGTRLTVV.

The chain couples TRBV29-1 to TRBJ2-1; the match to TRBD2 covers 11 bases. The V gene's germline CDR1 is SQVTM and CDR2 ANQGSEA. The CDR3 totals 15 residues. V lost 5 bases to trimming and J lost 5 bases; unmatched junction nucleotides: 8. CDR3 region: CSVREGTSGNNEQFF. Here the CDR3 DNA reads TGCAGCGTTCGGGAAGGGACTAGCGGTAACAATGAGCAGTTCTTC.

The rearrangement joins TRBV5-1 to TRBJ1-1; unclear D gene. V lost 0 bases and J 2 bases, leaving 11 bases between the germline ends. CDR3 length: 15 amino acids. CDR1 is SGHRS, CDR2 YFSETQ, per germline. The CDR3 here is CASSLVGSYNTEAFF. The CDR3 nucleotides are TGCGCCAGCAGCTTGGTTGGCAGTTACAACACTGAAGCTTTCTTT. Full variable domain (rest looked up from reference TRBV5-1 and TRBJ1-1): KAGVTQTPRYLIKTRGQQVTLSCSPISGHRSVSWYQQTPGQGLQFLFEYFSETQRNKGNFPGRFSGRQFSNSRSEMNVSTLELGDSALYLCASSLVGSYNTEAFFGQGTRLTVV.